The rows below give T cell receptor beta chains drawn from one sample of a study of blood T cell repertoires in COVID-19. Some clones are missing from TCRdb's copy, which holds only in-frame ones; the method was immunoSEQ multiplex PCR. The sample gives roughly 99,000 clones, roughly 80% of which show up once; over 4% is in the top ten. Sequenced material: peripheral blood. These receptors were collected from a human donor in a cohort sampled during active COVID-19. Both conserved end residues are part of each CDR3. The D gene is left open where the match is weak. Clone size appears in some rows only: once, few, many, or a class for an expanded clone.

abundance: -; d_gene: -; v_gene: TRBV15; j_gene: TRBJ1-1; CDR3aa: CATGGGDTEAFF; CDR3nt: TGTGCCACCGGTGGGGGGGACACTGAAGCTTTCTTT
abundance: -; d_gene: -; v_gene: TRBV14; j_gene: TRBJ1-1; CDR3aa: CASSQGAGVGSTEAFF; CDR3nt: TGTGCCAGCAGCCAAGGAGCGGGGGTGGGGAGTACTGAAGCTTTCTTT
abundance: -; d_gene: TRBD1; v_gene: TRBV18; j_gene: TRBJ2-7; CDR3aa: CASSPPLGQGVYEQYF; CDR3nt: TGTGCCAGCTCACCACCTTTGGGACAGGGTGTTTACGAGCAGTACTTC
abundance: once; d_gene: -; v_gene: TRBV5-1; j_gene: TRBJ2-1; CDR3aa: CASSSTPGGSYNEQFF; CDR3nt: TGCGCCAGCAGTTCGACTCCCGGGGGCTCCTACAATGAGCAGTTCTTC
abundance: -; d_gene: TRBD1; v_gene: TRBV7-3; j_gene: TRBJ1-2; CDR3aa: CASSPFGQGAGGYTF; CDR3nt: TGTGCCAGCAGCCCTTTCGGGCAGGGGGCCGGTGGCTACACCTTC
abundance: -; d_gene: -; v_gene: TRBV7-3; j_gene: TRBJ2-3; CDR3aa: CACGAQPKDTQYF; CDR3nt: TGTGCCTGTGGCGCACAGCCGAAAGATACGCAGTATTTT
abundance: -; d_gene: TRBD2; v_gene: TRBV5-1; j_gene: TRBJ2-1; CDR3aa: CASTYTGLAGIYNEQFF; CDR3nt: TGCGCCAGCACTTATACCGGGCTAGCGGGCATCTACAATGAGCAGTTCTTC
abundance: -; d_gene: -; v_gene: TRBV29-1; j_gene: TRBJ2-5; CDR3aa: CSVPGAGKKETQYF; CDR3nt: TGCAGCGTTCCGGGCGCAGGGAAGAAAGAGACCCAGTACTTC
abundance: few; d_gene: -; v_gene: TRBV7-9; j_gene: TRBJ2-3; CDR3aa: CASSFRGSLETDTQYF; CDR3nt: TGTGCCAGCAGCTTTCGGGGGAGTTTGGAAACAGATACGCAGTATTTT
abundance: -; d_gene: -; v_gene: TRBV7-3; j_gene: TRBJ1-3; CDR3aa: CASSLGLPGGNTIYF; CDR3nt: TGTGCCAGCAGCTTAGGACTGCCCGGGGGAAACACCATATATTTT
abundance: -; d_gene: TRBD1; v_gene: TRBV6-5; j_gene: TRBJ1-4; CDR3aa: CASSYGDRDSEKLFF; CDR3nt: TGTGCCAGCAGCTATGGGGACAGGGATAGTGAAAAACTGTTTTTT
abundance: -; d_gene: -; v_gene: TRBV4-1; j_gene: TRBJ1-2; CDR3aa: CASSQDRGYGYTF; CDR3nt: TGCGCCAGCAGCCAAGATAGAGGGTATGGCTACACCTTC
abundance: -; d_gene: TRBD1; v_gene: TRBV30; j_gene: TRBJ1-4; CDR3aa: CAWSVTGVGEKLFF; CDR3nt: TGTGCCTGGAGTGTAACAGGGGTGGGAGAAAAACTGTTTTTT
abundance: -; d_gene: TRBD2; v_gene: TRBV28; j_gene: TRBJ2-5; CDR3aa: CASSLGGRLETQYF; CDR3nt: TGTGCCAGCAGTTTAGGCGGGAGGCTTGAGACCCAGTACTTC
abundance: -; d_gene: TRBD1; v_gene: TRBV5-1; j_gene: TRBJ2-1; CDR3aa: CASSFRTGDHEQFF; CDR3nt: TGCGCCAGCAGCTTTCGGACAGGGGACCATGAGCAGTTCTTC
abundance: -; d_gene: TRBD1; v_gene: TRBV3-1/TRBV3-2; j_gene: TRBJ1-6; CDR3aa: CASSNDRGDLDSPLHF; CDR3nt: TGTGCCAGCAGCAACGACAGGGGGGATTTAGATTCACCCCTCCACTTT
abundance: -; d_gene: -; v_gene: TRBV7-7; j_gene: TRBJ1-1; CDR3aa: CASSLALYRDTEAFF; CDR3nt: TGTGCTAGCAGCTTAGCGCTATACAGGGACACTGAAGCTTTCTTT
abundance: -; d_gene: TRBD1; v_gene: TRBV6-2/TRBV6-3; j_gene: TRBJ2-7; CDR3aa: CASSYPGQGVYEQYF; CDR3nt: TGTGCCAGCAGTTACCCGGGACAGGGGGTCTACGAGCAGTACTTC
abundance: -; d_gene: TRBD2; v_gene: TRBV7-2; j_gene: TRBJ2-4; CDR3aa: CASSPRLAEAKNIQYF; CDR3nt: TGTGCCAGCAGCCCCCGACTAGCGGAAGCCAAAAACATTCAGTACTTC
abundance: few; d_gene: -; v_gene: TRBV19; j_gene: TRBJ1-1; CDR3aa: CASSTRGSEAFF; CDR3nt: TGTGCCAGTAGTACCCGGGGGTCTGAAGCTTTCTTT
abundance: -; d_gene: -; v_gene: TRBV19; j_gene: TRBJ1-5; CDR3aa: CASSKGGPSNQPQHF; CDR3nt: TGTGCCAGTAGTAAAGGAGGACCGAGCAATCAGCCCCAGCATTTT
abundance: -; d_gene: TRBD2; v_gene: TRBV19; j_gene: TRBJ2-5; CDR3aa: CASSNGALASGETQYF; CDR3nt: TGTGCCAGTAGTAATGGTGCACTAGCGTCGGGAGAGACCCAGTACTTC
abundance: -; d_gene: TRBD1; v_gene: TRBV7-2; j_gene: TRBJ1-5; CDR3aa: CASSRTGQFNQPQHF; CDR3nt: TGTGCCAGCAGCAGAACGGGACAGTTCAATCAGCCCCAGCATTTT
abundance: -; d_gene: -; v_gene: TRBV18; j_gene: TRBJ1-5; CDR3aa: CASSALAGDYQPQHF; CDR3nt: TGTGCCAGCTCAGCCCTGGCAGGGGATTATCAGCCCCAGCATTTT
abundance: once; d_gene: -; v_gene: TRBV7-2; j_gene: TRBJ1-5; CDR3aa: CASSSLADQPQHF; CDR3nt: TGTGCCAGCAGCTCACTCGCTGATCAGCCCCAGCATTTT
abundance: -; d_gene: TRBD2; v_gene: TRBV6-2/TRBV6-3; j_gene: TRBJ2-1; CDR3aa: CASSTHGGRGDNEQFF; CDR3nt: TGTGCCAGCAGTACTCACGGGGGGAGAGGAGACAATGAGCAGTTCTTC
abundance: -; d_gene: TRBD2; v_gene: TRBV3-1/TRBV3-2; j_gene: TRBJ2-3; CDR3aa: CASSQGLAGVADTQYF; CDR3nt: TGTGCCAGCAGCCAAGGTCTAGCGGGAGTCGCAGATACGCAGTATTTT
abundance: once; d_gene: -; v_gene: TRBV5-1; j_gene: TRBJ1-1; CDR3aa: CASSRGGVNTEAFF; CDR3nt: TGCGCCAGCAGCAGGGGTGGTGTTAATACTGAAGCTTTCTTT
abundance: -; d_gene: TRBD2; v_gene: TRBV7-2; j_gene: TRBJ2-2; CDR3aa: CASSPRTSGTGELFF; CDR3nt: TGTGCCAGCAGCCCCCGGACTAGCGGCACCGGGGAGCTGTTTTTT
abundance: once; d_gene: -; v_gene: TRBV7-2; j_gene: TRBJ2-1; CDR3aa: CASSLAAGTNYNEQFF; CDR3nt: TGTGCCAGCAGCTTAGCCGCGGGAACCAATTACAATGAGCAGTTCTTC
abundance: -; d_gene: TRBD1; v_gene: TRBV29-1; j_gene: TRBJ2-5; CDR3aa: CTTNRGRGETQYF; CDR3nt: TGCACCACAAACAGGGGGCGGGGAGAGACCCAGTACTTC